This T cell receptor (beta chain) was sequenced for a study of blood T cell repertoires in COVID-19. Profiling relied on immunoSEQ multiplex PCR, and the TCRdb table lists in-frame clones only, not all of them. The table has tens of thousands of clones, 80% to 85% seen once. This CDR3 has 12 residues. Germline-derived CDR1 and CDR2 are SNHLY and FYNNEI. V lost 10 bases and J 6 bases, leaving 13 bases between the germline ends. This chain links TRBV2 with TRBJ1-5; D unclear. The receptor's source is a woman in her fifties or sixties with acute or convalescent COVID-19. Sequenced sample: peripheral blood. This chain's CDR3 is CAIKGGLQPQHF. The DNA for the CDR3 is TGTGCCATCAAGGGAGGGCTTCAGCCCCAGCATTTT.